This T cell receptor beta chain appears in the sequencing data of a study of blood T cell repertoires in COVID-19. Study in general: Italy, Spain and the United States were the sources of the convalescent and acute COVID-19 samples. From T cells, B-cell-depleted T cells, or PBMCs came the material, which was cDNA or gDNA.

Trimming took 4 bases from V and 2 from J; bases not matched to a gene: 5. Germline CDR1 SGHDN, CDR2 FVKESK. The CDR3 runs 14 residues. Per the original methods: The authors estimated nucleated cell counts from reference gene primer amplification. Profiled with immunoSEQ multiplex PCR; TCRdb holds only in-frame clones, not every one. V and J calls and clone size are as listed in that table; D and trimming were resolved from the DNA. The data hold more than 75,000 clones, with around nine tenths observed a single time. The sequence derives from an older man with active or convalescent COVID-19. V gene TRBV14 combines with J gene TRBJ2-7; 7 bases agree with TRBD2. Specimen: peripheral blood. For the CDR3, the DNA is TGTGCCAGCAGCCGTTTGGGGGGGACCTACGAGCAGTACTTC. It codes for CASSRLGGTYEQYF.